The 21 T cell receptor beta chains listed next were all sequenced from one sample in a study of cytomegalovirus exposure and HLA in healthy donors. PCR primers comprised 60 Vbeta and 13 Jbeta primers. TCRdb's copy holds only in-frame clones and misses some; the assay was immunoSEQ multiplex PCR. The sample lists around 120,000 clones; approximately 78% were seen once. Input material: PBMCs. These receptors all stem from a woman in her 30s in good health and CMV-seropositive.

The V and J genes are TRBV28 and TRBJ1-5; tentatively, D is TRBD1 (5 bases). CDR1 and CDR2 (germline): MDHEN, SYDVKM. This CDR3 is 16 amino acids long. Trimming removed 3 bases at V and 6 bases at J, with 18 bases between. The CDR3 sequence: CASSFPGGVSGQPQHF. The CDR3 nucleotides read TGTGCCAGCAGTTTCCCCGGGGGGGTATCAGGTCAGCCCCAGCATTTT.

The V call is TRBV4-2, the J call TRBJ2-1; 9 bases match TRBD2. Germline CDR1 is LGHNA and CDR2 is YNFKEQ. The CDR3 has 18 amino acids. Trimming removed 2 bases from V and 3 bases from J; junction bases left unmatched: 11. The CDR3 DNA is TGTGCCAGCAGCCAATCAGGCTGGGCGGGGGGGATCTACAATGAGCAGTTCTTC. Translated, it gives CASSQSGWAGGIYNEQFF.

CDR3: CASSPGETGEWSYEQYF. CDR3 coding DNA: TGCGCCAGCAGCCCAGGCGAGACGGGGGAGTGGAGCTACGAGCAGTACTTC. The gene calls are TRBV4-1 and TRBJ2-7; a weak D match, TRBD2 (6 bases). V gave up 4 bases and J gave up 3 bases, with 22 bases separating them. The CDR3 spans 17 residues. Germline V gene lookup returns CDR1 MGHRA and CDR2 YSYEKL.

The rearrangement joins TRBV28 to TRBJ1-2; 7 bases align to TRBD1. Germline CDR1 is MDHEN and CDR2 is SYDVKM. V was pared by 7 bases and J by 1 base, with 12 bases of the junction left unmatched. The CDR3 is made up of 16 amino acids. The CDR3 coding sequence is TGTGCCAGCAATAAGGGTGGGGGACAGAGTAACTATGGCTACACCTTC. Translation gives CASNKGGGQSNYGYTF.

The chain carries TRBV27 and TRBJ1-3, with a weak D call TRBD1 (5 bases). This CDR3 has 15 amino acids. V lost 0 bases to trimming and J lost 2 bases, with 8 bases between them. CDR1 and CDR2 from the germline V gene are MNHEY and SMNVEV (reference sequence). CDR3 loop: CASSLSGGAGNTIYF. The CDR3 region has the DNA TGTGCCAGCAGTTTATCGGGGGGAGCTGGAAACACCATATATTTT.

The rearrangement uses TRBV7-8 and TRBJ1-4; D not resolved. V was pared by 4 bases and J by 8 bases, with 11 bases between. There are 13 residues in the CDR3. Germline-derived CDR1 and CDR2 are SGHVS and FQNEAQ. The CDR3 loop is CASSSRLREKLFF. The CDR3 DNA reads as TGTGCCAGCAGCTCGAGACTTAGGGAAAAACTGTTTTTT.

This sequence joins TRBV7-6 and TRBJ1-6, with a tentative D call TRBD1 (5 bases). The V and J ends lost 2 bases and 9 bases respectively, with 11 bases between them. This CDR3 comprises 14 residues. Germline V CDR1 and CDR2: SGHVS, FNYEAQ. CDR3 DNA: TGTGCCAGCAGCTTATTGGGGGAGGCTTCACCCCTCCACTTT. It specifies CASSLLGEASPLHF. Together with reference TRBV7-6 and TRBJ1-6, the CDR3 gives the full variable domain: GAGVSQSPRYKVTKRGQDVALRCDPISGHVSLYWYRQALGQGPEFLTYFNYEAQQDKSGLPNDRFSAERPEGSISTLTIQRTEQRDSAMYRCASSLLGEASPLHFGNGTRLTVT.

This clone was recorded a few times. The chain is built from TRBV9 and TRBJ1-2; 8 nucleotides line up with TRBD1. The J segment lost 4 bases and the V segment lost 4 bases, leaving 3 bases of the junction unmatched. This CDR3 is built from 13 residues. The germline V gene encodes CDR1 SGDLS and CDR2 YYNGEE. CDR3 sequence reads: CASSPDRGYGYTF. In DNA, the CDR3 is TGTGCCAGCAGCCCTGACAGGGGCTATGGCTACACCTTC.

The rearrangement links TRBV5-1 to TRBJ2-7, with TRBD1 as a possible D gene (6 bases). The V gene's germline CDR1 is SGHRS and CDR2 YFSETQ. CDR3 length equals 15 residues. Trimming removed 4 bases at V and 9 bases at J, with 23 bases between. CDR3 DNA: TGCGCCAGCAGCAACCACCCGGGACAAGGGGAGACGCAGTACTTC. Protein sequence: CASSNHPGQGETQYF.

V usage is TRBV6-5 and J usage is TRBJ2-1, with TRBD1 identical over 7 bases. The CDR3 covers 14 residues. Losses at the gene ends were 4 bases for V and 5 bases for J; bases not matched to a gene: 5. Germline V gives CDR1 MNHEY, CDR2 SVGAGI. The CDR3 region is CASSFRQGHNEQFF. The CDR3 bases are TGTGCCAGCAGTTTTAGACAGGGACACAATGAGCAGTTCTTC.

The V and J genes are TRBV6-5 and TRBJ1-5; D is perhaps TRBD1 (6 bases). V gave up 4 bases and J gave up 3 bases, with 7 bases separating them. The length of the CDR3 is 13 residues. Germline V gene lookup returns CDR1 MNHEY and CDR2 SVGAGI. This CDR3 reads CASSSGVNQPQHF. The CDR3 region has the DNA TGTGCCAGCAGTTCAGGGGTCAATCAGCCCCAGCATTTT.

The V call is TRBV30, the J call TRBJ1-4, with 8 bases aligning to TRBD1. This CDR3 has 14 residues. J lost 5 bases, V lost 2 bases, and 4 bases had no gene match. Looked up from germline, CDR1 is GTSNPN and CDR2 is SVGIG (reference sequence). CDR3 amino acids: CAWSYRGGNEKLFF. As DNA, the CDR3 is TGTGCCTGGAGTTACAGGGGGGGGAATGAAAAACTGTTTTTT.

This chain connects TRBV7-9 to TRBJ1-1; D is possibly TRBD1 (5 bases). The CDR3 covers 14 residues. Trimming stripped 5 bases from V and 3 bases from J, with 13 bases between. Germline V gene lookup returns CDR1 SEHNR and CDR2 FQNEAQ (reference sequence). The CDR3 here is CASSIRAGYTEAFF. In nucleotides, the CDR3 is TGTGCCAGCAGCATCAGGGCGGGGTACACTGAAGCTTTCTTT.

CDR3 nucleotides: TGTGCCAGCAGGCTAAGACTAGATGAGGACGGGGAGCTGTTTTTT. Translating it yields CASRLRLDEDGELFF. J is TRBJ2-2 and V is TRBV2, with a weak D call TRBD2 (6 bases). CDR3 size: 15 residues. Trimming took 6 bases from V and 7 from J, leaving 18 bases between them. The germline V gene has CDR1 SNHLY and CDR2 FYNNEI.

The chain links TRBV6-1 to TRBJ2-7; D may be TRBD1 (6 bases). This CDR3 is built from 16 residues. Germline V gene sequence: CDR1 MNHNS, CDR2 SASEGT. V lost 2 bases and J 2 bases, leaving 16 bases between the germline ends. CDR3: CASSELRRTATYEQYF. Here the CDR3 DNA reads TGTGCCAGCAGTGAACTCCGCAGGACAGCGACCTACGAGCAGTACTTC.

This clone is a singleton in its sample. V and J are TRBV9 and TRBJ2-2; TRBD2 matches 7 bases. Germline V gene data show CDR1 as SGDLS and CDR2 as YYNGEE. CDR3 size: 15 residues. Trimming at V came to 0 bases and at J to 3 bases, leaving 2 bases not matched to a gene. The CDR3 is CASSVAGGHTGELFF. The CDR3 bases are TGTGCCAGCAGCGTAGCGGGGGGACACACCGGGGAGCTGTTTTTT.

CDR3 nucleotides: TGTGCCAGCAGACAGTTCCCTGGAACAGATACGCAGTATTTT. This codes for CASRQFPGTDTQYF. This chain connects TRBV6-1 to TRBJ2-3; D unclear. The CDR3 contains 14 residues. Germline V gene lookup returns CDR1 MNHNS and CDR2 SASEGT. Trimming removed 6 bases from V and 3 bases from J, with 13 bases in between.

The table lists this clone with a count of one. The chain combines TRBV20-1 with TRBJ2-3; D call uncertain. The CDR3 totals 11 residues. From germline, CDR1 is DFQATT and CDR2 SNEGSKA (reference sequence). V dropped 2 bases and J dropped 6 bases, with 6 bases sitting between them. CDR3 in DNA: TGCAGTGCTAGAAACTTGGATACGCAGTATTTT. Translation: CSARNLDTQYF.

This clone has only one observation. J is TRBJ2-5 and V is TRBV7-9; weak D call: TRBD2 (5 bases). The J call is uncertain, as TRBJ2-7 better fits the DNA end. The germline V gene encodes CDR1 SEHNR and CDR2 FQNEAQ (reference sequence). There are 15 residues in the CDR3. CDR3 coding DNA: TGTGCCAGCAGCTTAGCTGTGGGGAGCTACTACGAGCAGTACTTC. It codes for CASSLAVGSYYEQYF.

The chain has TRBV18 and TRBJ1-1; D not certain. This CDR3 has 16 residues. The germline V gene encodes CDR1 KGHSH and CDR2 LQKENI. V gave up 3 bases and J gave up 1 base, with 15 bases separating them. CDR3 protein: CASSPYPATPNTEAFF. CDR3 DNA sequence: TGTGCCAGCTCACCTTACCCTGCGACACCGAACACTGAAGCTTTCTTT.

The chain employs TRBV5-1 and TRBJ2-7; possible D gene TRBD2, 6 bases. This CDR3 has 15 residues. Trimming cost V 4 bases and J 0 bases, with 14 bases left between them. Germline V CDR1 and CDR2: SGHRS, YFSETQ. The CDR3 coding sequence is TGCGCCAGCAGCACGGGGACTCAAAGCTCCTACGAGCAGTACTTC. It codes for CASSTGTQSSYEQYF.